These 32 T cell receptor beta chains originate from one sample sequenced in a study of blood T cell repertoires in COVID-19 (TCRdb year 2020). Library prep was done by the immunoSEQ multiplex PCR assay. Sourced from immuneACCESS, this table was stored by TCRdb with only in-frame sequences that have V and J called. A share of the clones is absent; for the studies checked, an unresolved V gene accounts for under half, and the remainder has no known explanation. The table for this sample lists 350,000 to 550,000 clones; around 89% of them were counted only once. 4% to 5.5% of the sample rests with the top ten. The sample taken for sequencing was peripheral blood. These receptors were taken from a woman under 40 with acute or convalescent COVID-19.

The chain has TRBV9 and TRBJ2-1; 8 bases align to TRBD1. CDR1 and CDR2 from the germline V gene are SGDLS and YYNGEE. CDR3 length equals 13 residues. J lost 6 bases, V lost 2 bases, and 1 base had no gene match. DNA for the CDR3: TGTGCCAGCAGCGTTGGACAGGGCAATGAGCAGTTCTTC. This codes for CASSVGQGNEQFF.

The chain is built from TRBV5-5 and TRBJ2-7; D is possibly TRBD1 (6 bases). Germline V lookup: CDR1 SGHKS, CDR2 YYEKEE (reference sequence). CDR3 length: 11 amino acids. V dropped 4 bases and J dropped 4 bases, with 6 bases sitting between them. CDR3 amino acids: CASSQGYEQYF. DNA of the CDR3: TGTGCCAGCAGCCAGGGGTACGAGCAGTACTTC. The full variable domain, its missing parts supplied by reference TRBV5-5 and TRBJ2-7, is DAGVTQSPTHLIKTRGQQVTLRCSPISGHKSVSWYQQVLGQGPQFIFQYYEKEERGRGNFPDRFSARQFPNYSSELNVNALLLGDSALYLCASSQGYEQYFGPGTRLTVT.

V gene TRBV27 combines with J gene TRBJ2-5; D call uncertain. V dropped 0 bases and J dropped 4 bases, with 15 bases sitting between them. This CDR3 is built from 16 residues. CDR1 is MNHEY, CDR2 SMNVEV, per germline (reference sequence). The CDR3 loop reads CASSLSRSPPGETQYF. The CDR3 DNA is TGTGCCAGCAGTTTATCCCGCTCGCCACCGGGAGAGACCCAGTACTTC.

This clone was counted a single time. V and J are TRBV7-6 and TRBJ1-3; D might be TRBD1 (5 bases). Germline V gene data show CDR1 as SGHVS and CDR2 as FNYEAQ. The CDR3 loop spans 18 amino acids. V was trimmed by 4 bases and J by 0 bases, leaving 19 bases between them. Written as DNA, the CDR3 is TGTGCCAGCAGCTCGACAGATTTTGTTTCTCACTCTGGAAACACCATATATTTT. Amino acids: CASSSTDFVSHSGNTIYF.

This chain uses TRBV6-5 with TRBJ2-7; TRBD1 matches 10 bases. The CDR3 has 14 residues. Unmatched junction bases numbered 6, after V lost 4 bases and J lost 6 bases. Germline CDR1 is MNHEY and CDR2 is SVGAGI. CDR3 region: CASSFGQGVAEQYF. CDR3 nucleotide sequence: TGTGCCAGCAGTTTTGGACAGGGGGTCGCCGAGCAGTACTTC.

This sequence joins TRBV2 and TRBJ1-3; 7 nucleotides agree with TRBD1. The CDR3 totals 15 residues. In germline, CDR1 is SNHLY, CDR2 FYNNEI. V lost 5 bases and J lost 5; bases outside the gene matches: 9. The CDR3 sequence is CASSPKTGLRNTIYF. CDR3 sequence (DNA): TGTGCCAGCAGTCCAAAGACAGGGTTAAGAAACACCATATATTTT.

The sample holds one count of this clone. The V and J genes are TRBV28 and TRBJ1-6; possibly TRBD1 for D (6 bases). Germline CDR1 and CDR2: MDHEN and SYDVKM. The CDR3 sequence is 15 residues long. With 6 bases removed from V and 7 bases from J, the gap between germline ends came to 16 bases. The CDR3 region is CASRGVDSANSPLHF. The CDR3 DNA reads TGTGCCAGCAGGGGGGTGGACAGCGCGAATTCACCCCTCCACTTT.

The V call is TRBV4-1, the J call TRBJ1-3; possible D gene TRBD1, 6 bases. Trimming left V 1 base short and J 4 bases short, with 17 bases between. This CDR3 has 17 amino acids. Germline-derived CDR1 and CDR2 are MGHRA and YSYEKL. CDR3 region: CASSQGASQGRGNTIYF. CDR3 nucleotide sequence: TGCGCCAGCAGCCAAGGCGCGTCGCAGGGGCGAGGAAACACCATATATTTT.

The chain recombines TRBV24-1 with TRBJ2-1, with 8 bases that match TRBD2. This CDR3 has 14 amino acids. The germline V gene has CDR1 KGHDR and CDR2 SFDVKD. V gave up 5 bases and J gave up 7 bases; unmatched junction bases: 6. As DNA, the CDR3 is TGTGCCACCAGTGGTGGGAGACTAGCGAATGAGCAGTTCTTC. This sequence encodes CATSGGRLANEQFF.

This chain uses TRBV10-3 with TRBJ2-7; D might be TRBD1 (6 bases). Germline V gene sequence: CDR1 ENHRY, CDR2 SYGVKD. V lost 2 bases, J lost 2 bases, and 10 bases lay in between. The CDR3 runs to 14 residues. The CDR3 coding sequence is TGTGCCATCAGTGAGACCGGACAGACCTACGAGCAGTACTTC. Residues: CAISETGQTYEQYF.

This clone is a singleton in its sample. CDR3 protein: CATSRGALQGSGANVLTF. In DNA form, the CDR3 reads TGTGCCACCAGCAGAGGAGCCCTGCAGGGGTCTGGGGCCAACGTCCTGACTTTC. The chain is built from TRBV15 and TRBJ2-6; perhaps TRBD1 as D (6 bases). Germline V gene lookup returns CDR1 LNHNV and CDR2 YYDKDF (reference sequence). V lost 1 base to trimming and J lost 1 base, with 14 bases between them. CDR3 length: 18 amino acids. Using reference TRBV15 and TRBJ2-6 for the parts outside the CDR3, the full variable domain is DAMVIQNPRYQVTQFGKPVTLSCSQTLNHNVMYWYQQKSSQAPKLLFHYYDKDFNNEADTPDNFQSRRPNTSFCFLDIRSPGLGDTAMYLCATSRGALQGSGANVLTFGAGSRLTVL.

The chain recombines TRBV7-9 with TRBJ2-1; 7 bases are a match to TRBD2. This CDR3 has 15 amino acids. J was trimmed by 5 bases and V by 1 base; bases with no gene match: 5. The germline V gene encodes CDR1 SEHNR and CDR2 FQNEAQ (reference sequence). The CDR3 region has the DNA TGTGCCAGCAGCTTAGGGGCCCTAGCGGACAATGAGCAGTTCTTC. It specifies CASSLGALADNEQFF.

This clone was detected only a few times. V usage is TRBV5-1 and J usage is TRBJ2-1, with a tentative D call TRBD2 (5 bases). From germline, CDR1 is SGHRS and CDR2 YFSETQ. V was trimmed by 1 base and J by 5 bases, leaving 7 bases between them. This CDR3 region has 13 residues. The CDR3 region has the DNA TGCGCCAGCAGCTTGCCCGGGAACAATGAGCAGTTCTTC. Its protein is CASSLPGNNEQFF.

The chain carries TRBV5-6 and TRBJ1-2; D unresolved. The CDR3 spans 13 residues. Germline assignment: CDR1 SGHDT and CDR2 YYEEEE. Trimming cost V 4 bases and J 6 bases, with 13 bases left between them. CDR3 sequence: CASSPGRRDGYTF. The CDR3 coding sequence is TGTGCCAGCAGCCCTGGTCGCCGGGATGGCTACACCTTC.

The chain has TRBV15 and TRBJ2-5; D may be TRBD1 (7 bases). The CDR3 spans 15 residues. Germline V CDR1 and CDR2: LNHNV, YYDKDF (reference sequence). The V and J ends lost 3 bases and 1 base respectively, with 12 bases between them. Here the CDR3 DNA reads TGTGCCACCAGCAGCGGCAGGGGGGTCCAAGAGACCCAGTACTTC. Its translation: CATSSGRGVQETQYF.

The chain employs TRBV25-1 and TRBJ1-2; 9 positions match TRBD1. CDR3 size: 14 residues. The ends lost 6 bases at V and 8 bases at J; junction bases unmatched: 10. Germline V gives CDR1 MGHDK, CDR2 SYGVNS. CDR3 DNA: TGTGCCAGCAGGATGTCACAGGGGGCGTCGGGCTACACCTTC. This codes for CASRMSQGASGYTF.

This clone was counted a few times. The genes are TRBV6-5 and TRBJ2-7, with TRBD2 matching 7 bases. The CDR3 loop spans 12 amino acids. Germline assignment: CDR1 MNHEY and CDR2 SVGAGI. Trimming cost V 6 bases and J 3 bases; bases outside gene matches: 2. CDR3 amino acids: CASSGLDYEQYF. CDR3 bases: TGTGCCAGCAGCGGACTAGACTACGAGCAGTACTTC.

V gene TRBV6-2 or TRBV6-3 combines with J gene TRBJ2-4; 7 positions agree with TRBD1. CDR3 length equals 14 residues. After removal of 6 bases from V and 0 bases from J, the junction contained 2 bases not matched to a gene. Germline values: CDR1 MNHEY, CDR2 SVGEGT. The DNA for the CDR3 is TGTGCCAGCAGCAAGGGGGCAGCCAAAAACATTCAGTACTTC. It encodes CASSKGAAKNIQYF.

The rearrangement uses TRBV11-2 and TRBJ1-5; the D gene is possibly TRBD1 (6 bases). Trimming cost V 0 bases and J 3 bases, with 9 bases left between them. Germline lookup yields CDR1 SGHAT and CDR2 FQNNGV. The CDR3 is 15 residues long. The CDR3 loop reads CASSLEGAYNQPQHF. CDR3 coding DNA: TGTGCCAGCAGCTTAGAGGGGGCATACAATCAGCCCCAGCATTTT. Based on the CDR3 plus reference TRBV11-2 and TRBJ1-5, the full variable domain is EAGVAQSPRYKIIEKRQSVAFWCNPISGHATLYWYQQILGQGPKLLIQFQNNGVVDDSQLPKDRFSAERLKGVDSTLKIQPAKLEDSAVYLCASSLEGAYNQPQHFGDGTRLSIL.

This chain links TRBV24-1 with TRBJ2-5; 14 bases agree with TRBD2. This CDR3 is built from 18 residues. V lost 4 bases, J lost 5 bases, and 11 bases stayed unmatched. CDR1 and CDR2 from the germline V gene are KGHDR and SFDVKD. The chain's CDR3 is CATSDRGLAGGWRETQYF. Written as DNA, the CDR3 is TGTGCCACCAGTGACCGCGGACTAGCGGGGGGATGGCGGGAGACCCAGTACTTC.

The V call is TRBV11-1, the J call TRBJ1-2, with 7 bases fitting TRBD1. Per the germline V gene, CDR1 is SGHAT and CDR2 is FQDESV (reference sequence). The junction had 4 bases not matched to a gene; V was cut back by 6 bases and J by 3 bases. The CDR3 has 13 residues. The CDR3 DNA reads as TGTGCCAGCAGTGAACAGGGGTACTATGGCTACACCTTC. This translates into CASSEQGYYGYTF.

V and J are TRBV4-1 and TRBJ1-4; possibly TRBD1 for D (5 bases). The length of the CDR3 is 15 residues. Looked up from germline, CDR1 is MGHRA and CDR2 is YSYEKL. V was clipped by 3 bases and J by 3 bases, with 11 bases between them. The CDR3 DNA reads as TGCGCCAGCAGCCAGGCGGGACTGTCTAATGAAAAACTGTTTTTT. It encodes CASSQAGLSNEKLFF.

V gene TRBV19 combines with J gene TRBJ2-1, with D possibly matching TRBD1 (6 bases). With 6 bases removed from V and 10 bases from J, the gap between germline ends came to 16 bases. This CDR3 contains 13 residues. CDR1 and CDR2 from the germline V gene are LNHDA and SQIVND (reference sequence). The CDR3 DNA is TGTGCCAGTAGCGAACAGGGTGAGTGGGAGCAGTTCTTC. Amino acid sequence: CASSEQGEWEQFF.

The rearrangement links TRBV4-1 to TRBJ2-5, with 8 bases that match TRBD1. The CDR3 spans 15 residues. V gave up 0 bases and J gave up 9 bases; unmatched junction bases: 9. CDR1 is MGHRA, CDR2 YSYEKL, per germline. CDR3 in DNA: TGCGCCAGCAGCCAAGAACCTGCGGACAGGGACGCCCAGTACTTC. It codes for CASSQEPADRDAQYF.

This sequence joins TRBV10-3 and TRBJ1-1, with 10 bases aligning to TRBD1. J lost 2 bases, V lost 6 bases, and 15 bases had no gene match. This CDR3 has 18 residues. Germline V lookup: CDR1 ENHRY, CDR2 SYGVKD. CDR3 protein: CAIRNGGWTGGENTEAFF. CDR3 nucleotides: TGTGCCATCAGGAATGGGGGATGGACAGGGGGAGAAAACACTGAAGCTTTCTTT.

This clone turned up a few times. The chain has TRBV5-4 and TRBJ1-2; tentative D call: TRBD1 (5 bases). This CDR3 has 14 residues. The ends were cut back, 0 bases at V and 2 bases at J, with 8 bases in the middle. Germline lookup yields CDR1 SGHNT and CDR2 YYREEE (reference sequence). CDR3 protein: CASSLEQDNYGYTF. The CDR3 DNA is TGTGCCAGCAGCTTGGAACAGGACAACTATGGCTACACCTTC.

This chain joins TRBV6-5 and TRBJ1-5; perhaps TRBD1 as D (6 bases). Germline CDR1 MNHEY, CDR2 SVGAGI. The CDR3 is 15 residues long. Trimming stripped 6 bases from V and 4 bases from J, with 16 bases between. CDR3 in amino acids: CASRSGTPPNQPQHF. The DNA for the CDR3 is TGTGCCAGCAGGTCCGGGACACCTCCTAATCAGCCCCAGCATTTT.

The rearrangement joins TRBV7-9 to TRBJ1-3, with D maybe TRBD1 (5 bases). This CDR3 is 17 amino acids long. The germline V gene has CDR1 SEHNR and CDR2 FQNEAQ (reference sequence). Trimming removed 4 bases from V and 0 bases from J, with 16 bases in between. The CDR3 protein is CASSSGGAGVSGNTIYF. CDR3 coding DNA: TGTGCCAGCAGCTCGGGCGGGGCCGGAGTCTCTGGAAACACCATATATTTT. The complete variable domain, with remaining parts taken from reference TRBV7-9 and TRBJ1-3, reads DTGVSQNPRHKITKRGQNVTFRCDPISEHNRLYWYRQTLGQGPEFLTYFQNEAQLEKSRLLSDRFSAERPKGSFSTLEIQRTEQGDSAMYLCASSSGGAGVSGNTIYFGEGSWLTVV.

V and J are TRBV2 and TRBJ2-3; 9 nucleotides match TRBD2. V shed 7 bases and J 2 bases; nucleotides not matched to a gene: 4. The germline CDR1 and CDR2 sequences are SNHLY and FYNNEI. The CDR3 totals 14 residues. CDR3 coding DNA: TGTGCCAGCATAGCGGGGGACCACACAGATACGCAGTATTTT. It codes for CASIAGDHTDTQYF.

V and J are TRBV5-1 and TRBJ2-7; 12 bases align to TRBD1. With V trimmed by 4 bases and J by 4 bases, 6 bases remained unmatched. Germline CDR1 SGHRS, CDR2 YFSETQ. CDR3 length: 15 residues. The DNA of the CDR3 is TGCGCCAGCAGCATCGGGACAGGGGGCGGGTACGAGCAGTACTTC. Protein: CASSIGTGGGYEQYF.

The gene calls are TRBV5-4 and TRBJ1-1; D is unresolved. CDR1 is SGHNT and CDR2 is YYREEE in the germline V gene (reference sequence). The CDR3 consists of 13 residues. Deletions cut 5 bases from V and 3 bases from J, with 11 bases between. The chain's CDR3 is CASRLTPDTEAFF. The CDR3 DNA reads as TGTGCCAGCAGGCTAACTCCGGACACTGAAGCTTTCTTT.

The chain uses TRBV11-2 and TRBJ2-4, with TRBD1 identical over 7 bases. Unmatched junction bases numbered 5, after V lost 6 bases and J lost 3 bases. The CDR3 loop spans 14 amino acids. CDR1 and CDR2 (germline): SGHAT, FQNNGV. The CDR3 coding sequence is TGTGCCAGCAGAGATACAGGGGTCAAAAACATTCAGTACTTC. It yields the protein CASRDTGVKNIQYF.